Listed below are T cell receptor beta chains from one sample, sequenced in a study of identical twins. TCRdb processed the 5' RACE reads anew with MiXCR; each CDR3 protein has one entry. The table lists 640,000 or so distinct CDR3 sequences, 5.5% to 7.5% of them singletons. The material sequenced was naive T cells sorted from blood. Receptor source: a man aged 18 to 30 in good health. Both conserved end residues are part of each CDR3. D genes are given only for firm matches. Each size is how often the clone was seen (once, few, many) or a class if it is expanded.

V gene,D gene,clone size,J gene,CDR3 DNA,CDR3 protein
TRBV7-9,-,many,TRBJ2-7,TGTGCCAGCAGCTTAGATTGGCGGTACGAGCAGTACTTC,CASSLDWRYEQYF
TRBV7-9,-,many,TRBJ2-5,TGTGCCAGCAGCTTGAATTCCCGTCTCCAAGAGACCCAGTACTTC,CASSLNSRLQETQYF
TRBV4-3,-,few,TRBJ2-3,TGCGCCAGCAGCCAAGATCACCGCGGGGTCACAGATACGCAGTATTTT,CASSQDHRGVTDTQYF
TRBV9,TRBD2,many,TRBJ2-3,TGTGCCAGCAGCCGGATTAGCGGGATCCTCACAGATACGCAGTATTTT,CASSRISGILTDTQYF
TRBV20-1,-,many,TRBJ2-3,TGCAGTGCTAGAGTGCCACAGATCACAGATACGCAGTATTTT,CSARVPQITDTQYF
TRBV29-1,-,many,TRBJ1-1,TGCAGCGTTGTGTCCAGGGCGAACACTGAAGCTTTCTTT,CSVVSRANTEAFF
TRBV7-8,-,many,TRBJ2-5,TGTGCCAGCAGCTTAGGGCGAAGTTCGAACTTC,CASSLGRSSNF
TRBV21-1,-,many,TRBJ2-7,TGTGCCAGCAGCGGGACAGGGCTAACCTACGAGCAGTACTTC,CASSGTGLTYEQYF
TRBV6-1,-,many,TRBJ2-3,TGTGCCAGCAGACTACAGGGATTCTCCGTCACAGATACGCAGTATTTT,CASRLQGFSVTDTQYF
TRBV5-1,-,few,TRBJ2-1,TGCGCCAGCCAGGACCCAGACAGGCGGGGCACGGGGGAGTTCTTC,CASQDPDRRGTGEFF
TRBV29-1,TRBD2,many,TRBJ2-1,TGCAGCGTGACATCGGGGGGGTTCAATGAGCAGTTCTTC,CSVTSGGFNEQFF
TRBV3-1,-,many,TRBJ1-5,TGTGCCAGCAGTCAAGGGGGAAGCAATCAGCCCCAGCATTTT,CASSQGGSNQPQHF
TRBV7-6,-,few,TRBJ2-1,TGTGCCAGCAGCATCACTAGTAGTGAGCAGTTCTTC,CASSITSSEQFF
TRBV5-5,-,few,TRBJ1-6,TGTGCCAGCAGTTGGGATCCTCGGGAGGTGGATTCACCCCTCCACTTT,CASSWDPREVDSPLHF
TRBV27,-,few,TRBJ1-5,TGTGCCAGCAGTTATAGTTTCCTCGGGCAGCCCCAGCATTTT,CASSYSFLGQPQHF
TRBV28,-,many,TRBJ1-3,TGTGCCAGCAGTTATTCCGGGTTGGGAAACACCATATATTTT,CASSYSGLGNTIYF